The entry below gives a single T cell receptor (beta chain) sequence along with its context. Its antigen is still unknown. No qualities accompany the bases; no much larger clone lies one base away. Library prep was done by the immunoSEQ multiplex PCR assay. The original pipeline was this. Repertoires were summarized by richness and clonality, and significantly expanded and contracted clones were identified between pre- and post-therapy samples. TCRdb's version of the immuneACCESS table is confined to in-frame rearrangements and falls short of the full clone set. An unresolved V gene accounts for under half of the shortfall where checked; the remainder is of unknown origin. V and J calls and clone size come straight from that table; D and trimming were deduced from the DNA. Within this sample are tens of thousands of clones, with 75% to 90% of them counted one time only. The ten largest clones capture about 3.5% of the sample.

As encoded in the germline V gene, CDR1 is MNHEY while CDR2 is SVGAGI. The CDR3 sequence holds 15 residues, the cysteine and phenylalanine included. Only CDR3 DNA remains: 45 bases, in frame from the first base. V is pared back by 0 bases and J by 5 bases, with 11 bases lying between the germline termini. The intended sense of this specimen's time point label: pretherapy, before neoadjuvant immune checkpoint inhibitors. The samples were taken from NEOSTAR, a phase 2 randomized trial in operable NSCLC that tested neoadjuvant nivolumab or nivolumab plus ipilimumab, followed by surgery. The sample is drawn from a study of neoadjuvant nivolumab and ipilimumab in lung cancer (TCRdb year 2020). In the study overall: Intravenous nivolumab was dosed at 3 mg/kg on days 1, 15 and 29, and in the combination arm ipilimumab 1 mg/kg was added on day 1 only. For each study arm, the primary endpoint of the trial was the rate of major pathologic response (MPR) in the intention-to-treat population. Of the 45 or so patients with operable NSCLC treated in the trial, approximately 23 were randomized to nivolumab monotherapy and around 20 to nivolumab plus ipilimumab. The study compared TCR repertoires in pretherapy (baseline) peripheral blood with TCR repertoires in tumors resected at surgery after neoadjuvant immune checkpoint blockade. Matched pretherapy and resected tumor pairs were analyzed for seven patients: four treated with nivolumab and three with nivolumab plus ipilimumab. What the study reported, not specific to this receptor: No significant correlation was found between TCR clonality and pathologic tumor regression, and only a single major-pathologic-response sample was available for the analysis of TCR clonality versus pathologic tumor regression. A small number of samples underwent TCR sequencing. Resected tumors had greater TCR richness and clonality than tumor-adjacent uninvolved lung, and increases were observed in more dual-therapy-treated tumors. Richness in tumors resected after neoadjuvant therapy showed a positive correlation with pretherapy blood TCR richness (Spearman R ≈ 0.78). From pretherapy to surgery, increases in tumor T-cell richness and clonality were observed in three of three dual-therapy tumors but in only two of four nivolumab-treated tumors.

The sequence was collected from an adult with non-small cell lung cancer. Some clones in this sample may be carry-over from other donors' samples. Source: blood, taken before neoadjuvant nivolumab, alone or with ipilimumab. In this chain, TRBV6-5 is recombined with TRBJ2-1; the D segment could be TRBD2, given 6 matching bases. CDR3 protein: CASSYSGTGHNEQFF. The base sequence is TGTGCCAGCAGTTACTCGGGGACTGGACACAATGAGCAGTTCTTC.